The 9 T cell receptor beta chains presented below share a single source sample, sequenced in a study of blood T cell repertoires in COVID-19. The data were produced by immunoSEQ multiplex PCR, yet TCRdb's version contains in-frame clones alone and is incomplete. The sample has some 220,000 clones; 85% are singletons. Input material: peripheral blood. The receptors originated from a man aged 45-65 years with COVID-19, enrolled during active disease.

This clone occurred once. The chain is built from TRBV5-1 and TRBJ1-2; 9 nucleotides agree with TRBD1. The CDR3 is 14 residues long. Germline V gives CDR1 SGHRS, CDR2 YFSETQ. Trimming cost V 2 bases and J 3 bases; bases outside gene matches: 2. Here the CDR3 reads CASSLQGADYGYTF. Here the CDR3 DNA reads TGCGCCAGCAGCTTACAGGGGGCTGACTATGGCTACACCTTC. Drawing the rest from reference TRBV5-1 and TRBJ1-2, the complete variable domain is KAGVTQTPRYLIKTRGQQVTLSCSPISGHRSVSWYQQTPGQGLQFLFEYFSETQRNKGNFPGRFSGRQFSNSRSEMNVSTLELGDSALYLCASSLQGADYGYTFGSGTRLTVV.

This sequence joins TRBV12-3 or TRBV12-4 and TRBJ1-5; D gene ambiguous. The CDR3 loop spans 11 amino acids. V was clipped by 7 bases and J by 9 bases, with 10 bases between them. CDR3 residues: CASTRRGPQHF. CDR3 coding DNA: TGTGCCAGCACCAGACGGGGGCCCCAGCATTTT.

The chain employs TRBV4-3 and TRBJ1-1; D ambiguous. CDR3 size: 13 residues. V was pared by 2 bases and J by 1 base, with 5 bases between. Germline-derived CDR1 and CDR2 are LGHNA and YSLEER. The CDR3: CASSQKQNTEAFF. For the CDR3, the DNA is TGCGCCAGCAGCCAAAAACAGAACACTGAAGCTTTCTTT.

J is TRBJ1-5 and V is TRBV29-1, with 10 bases fitting TRBD1. CDR1 SQVTM and CDR2 ANQGSEA come from the germline V gene. V shed 6 bases and J 1 base; nucleotides not matched to a gene: 3. The CDR3 totals 14 residues. CDR3 sequence (DNA): TGCAGCGTCCTGGACAGGGGGAGCAATCAGCCCCAGCATTTT. As protein: CSVLDRGSNQPQHF.

The chain is built from TRBV6-5 and TRBJ1-1; D remains ambiguous. Germline lookup yields CDR1 MNHEY and CDR2 SVGAGI. V was pared by 1 base and J by 0 bases, with 3 bases between. This CDR3 is built from 13 residues. The CDR3 region is CASSYFVNTEAFF. The CDR3 bases are TGTGCCAGCAGTTACTTCGTGAACACTGAAGCTTTCTTT.

V usage is TRBV25-1 and J usage is TRBJ1-2; 7 nucleotides align to TRBD1. This CDR3 spans 15 amino acids. The V and J ends lost 6 bases and 7 bases, in that order; junction bases with no gene match: 14. Looked up from germline, CDR1 is MGHDK and CDR2 is SYGVNS. Here the CDR3 DNA reads TGTGCCAGCAGAGGGAACAGGGGCTCTCCGGGTGGCTACACCTTC. It codes for CASRGNRGSPGGYTF.

V gene TRBV2 combines with J gene TRBJ2-7; a possible D gene is TRBD1 (5 bases). Trimming left V 4 bases short and J 4 bases short, with 26 bases between. The CDR3 is made up of 18 amino acids. Per the germline V gene, CDR1 is SNHLY and CDR2 is FYNNEI. CDR3 sequence (DNA): TGTGCCAGCAGTGGCTTTCAGGGTCCTACCTTACTCCCTTACGAGCAGTACTTC. Amino acid sequence: CASSGFQGPTLLPYEQYF.

The chain carries TRBV2 and TRBJ1-6; possible D gene TRBD1, 5 bases. V shed 4 bases and J shed 7 bases, with 14 bases lying between them. Germline V gene sequence: CDR1 SNHLY, CDR2 FYNNEI. This CDR3 contains 15 residues. CDR3 DNA sequence: TGTGCCAGCAGTGGACTGGGGCAGGGAAATTCACCCCTCCACTTT. Its translation is CASSGLGQGNSPLHF.

The genes are TRBV19 and TRBJ2-1; 10 nucleotides match TRBD2. This CDR3 has 20 residues. J gave up 0 bases and V 5 bases, and 16 bases lay outside the gene matches. Germline-derived CDR1 and CDR2 are LNHDA and SQIVND (reference sequence). CDR3 nucleotide sequence: TGTGCCAGTAGTGTGAGCGGGGGGGCTAGATACCGAAGCTCCTACAATGAGCAGTTCTTC. This codes for CASSVSGGARYRSSYNEQFF.